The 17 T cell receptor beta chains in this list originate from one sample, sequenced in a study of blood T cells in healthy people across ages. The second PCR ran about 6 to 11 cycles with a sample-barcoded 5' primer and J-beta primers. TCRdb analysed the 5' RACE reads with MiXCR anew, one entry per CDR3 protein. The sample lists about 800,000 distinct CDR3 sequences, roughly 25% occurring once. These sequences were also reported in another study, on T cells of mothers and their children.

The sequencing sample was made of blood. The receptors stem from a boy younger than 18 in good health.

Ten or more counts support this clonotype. The CDR3: CASSSSGSYEQYF. DNA for the CDR3: TGTGCCAGCAGCTCTAGCGGCTCCTACGAGCAGTACTTC. The chain carries TRBV7-9 and TRBJ2-7; 7 bases are shared with TRBD2. Germline V lookup: CDR1 SEHNR, CDR2 FQNEAQ (reference sequence). This CDR3 has 13 residues. Trimming at V came to 4 bases and at J to 0 bases, leaving 0 bases not matched to a gene.

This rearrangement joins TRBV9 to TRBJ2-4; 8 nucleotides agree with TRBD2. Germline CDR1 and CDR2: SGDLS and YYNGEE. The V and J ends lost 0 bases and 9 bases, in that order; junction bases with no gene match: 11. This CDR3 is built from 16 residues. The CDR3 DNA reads TGTGCCAGCAGCGTAGGTGGCGGGGGGCCCGATTCCATTCAGTACTTC. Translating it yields CASSVGGGGPDSIQYF.

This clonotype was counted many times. CDR3 DNA sequence: TGTGCCAGCAGCGCGCTAGCGGGAGGGCCACTCGGGACAGATACGCAGTATTTT. Translating gives CASSALAGGPLGTDTQYF. The chain couples TRBV7-6 to TRBJ2-3, with 12 bases fitting TRBD2. The CDR3 extends over 18 amino acids. CDR1 is SGHVS, CDR2 FNYEAQ, per germline. Trimming at V came to 5 bases and at J to 3 bases, leaving 12 bases not matched to a gene. The full variable domain, its missing parts supplied by reference TRBV7-6 and TRBJ2-3, is GAGVSQSPRYKVTKRGQDVALRCDPISGHVSLYWYRQALGQGPEFLTYFNYEAQQDKSGLPNDRFSAERPEGSISTLTIQRTEQRDSAMYRCASSALAGGPLGTDTQYFGPGTRLTVL.

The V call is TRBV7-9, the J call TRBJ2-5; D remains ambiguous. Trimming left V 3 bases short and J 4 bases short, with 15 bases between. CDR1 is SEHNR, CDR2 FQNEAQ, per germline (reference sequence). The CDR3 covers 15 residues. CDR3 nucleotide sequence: TGTGCCAGCAGCTTGGGTAGCTTCACGGCAGAGACCCAGTACTTC. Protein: CASSLGSFTAETQYF.

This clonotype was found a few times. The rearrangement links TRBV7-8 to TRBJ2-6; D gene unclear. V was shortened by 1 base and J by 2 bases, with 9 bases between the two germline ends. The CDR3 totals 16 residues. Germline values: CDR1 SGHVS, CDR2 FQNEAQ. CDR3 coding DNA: TGTGCCAGCAGCTTAGGCCCTAGAACTGGGGCCAACGTCCTGACTTTC. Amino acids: CASSLGPRTGANVLTF.

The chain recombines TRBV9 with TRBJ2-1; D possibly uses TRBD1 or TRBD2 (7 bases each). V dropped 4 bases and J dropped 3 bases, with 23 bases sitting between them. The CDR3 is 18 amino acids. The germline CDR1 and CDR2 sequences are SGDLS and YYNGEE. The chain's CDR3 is CASSLEGAGRDYYNEQFF. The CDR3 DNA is TGTGCCAGCAGCCTCGAGGGGGCTGGCAGGGACTACTACAATGAGCAGTTCTTC.

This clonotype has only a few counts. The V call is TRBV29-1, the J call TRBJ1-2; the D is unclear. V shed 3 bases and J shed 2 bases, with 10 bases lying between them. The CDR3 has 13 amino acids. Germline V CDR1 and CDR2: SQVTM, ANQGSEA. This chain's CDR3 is CSVDSQKNYGYTF. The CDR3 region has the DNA TGCAGCGTTGATTCACAGAAAAACTATGGCTACACCTTC. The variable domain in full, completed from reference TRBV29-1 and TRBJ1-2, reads SAVISQKPSRDICQRGTSLTIQCQVDSQVTMMFWYRQQPGQSLTLIATANQGSEATYESGFVIDKFPISRPNLTFSTLTVSNMSPEDSSIYLCSVDSQKNYGYTFGSGTRLTVV.

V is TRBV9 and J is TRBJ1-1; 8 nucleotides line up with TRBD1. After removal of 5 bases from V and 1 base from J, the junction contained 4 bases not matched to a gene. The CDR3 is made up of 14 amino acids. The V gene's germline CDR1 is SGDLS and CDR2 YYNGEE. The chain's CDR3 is CASRPDRGNTEAFF. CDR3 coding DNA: TGTGCCAGCAGACCAGACAGGGGGAACACTGAAGCTTTCTTT. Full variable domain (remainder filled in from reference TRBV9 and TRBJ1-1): DSGVTQTPKHLITATGQRVTLRCSPRSGDLSVYWYQQSLDQGLQFLIQYYNGEERAKGNILERFSAQQFPDLHSELNLSSLELGDSALYFCASRPDRGNTEAFFGQGTRLTVV.

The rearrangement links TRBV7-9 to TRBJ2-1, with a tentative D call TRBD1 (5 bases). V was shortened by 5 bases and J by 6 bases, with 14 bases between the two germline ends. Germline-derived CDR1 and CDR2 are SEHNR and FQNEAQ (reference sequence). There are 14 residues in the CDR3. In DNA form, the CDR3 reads TGTGCCAGCAGCCCTAGGCTAGGGGCCAATGAGCAGTTCTTC. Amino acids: CASSPRLGANEQFF.

DNA for the CDR3: TGTGCCAGCAGGGACAGGGGCCCAGAGCAGTTCTTC. Its protein is CASRDRGPEQFF. V usage is TRBV28 and J usage is TRBJ2-1; 9 bases are a match to TRBD1. There are 12 residues in the CDR3. Germline CDR1 is MDHEN and CDR2 is SYDVKM. V was pared by 6 bases and J by 10 bases, with 4 bases of the junction left unmatched.

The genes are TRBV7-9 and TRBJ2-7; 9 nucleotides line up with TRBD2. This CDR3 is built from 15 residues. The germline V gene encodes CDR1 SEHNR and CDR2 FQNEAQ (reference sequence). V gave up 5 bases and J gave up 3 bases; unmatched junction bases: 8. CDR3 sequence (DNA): TGTGCCAGCAGCGGAGGGGGACTAGCTGACTACGAGCAGTACTTC. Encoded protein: CASSGGGLADYEQYF.

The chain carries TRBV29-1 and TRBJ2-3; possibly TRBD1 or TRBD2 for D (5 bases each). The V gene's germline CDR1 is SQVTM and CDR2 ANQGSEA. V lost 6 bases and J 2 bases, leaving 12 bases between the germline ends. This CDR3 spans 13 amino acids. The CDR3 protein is CSVVGGATDTQYF. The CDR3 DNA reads TGCAGCGTGGTTGGGGGTGCCACAGATACGCAGTATTTT.

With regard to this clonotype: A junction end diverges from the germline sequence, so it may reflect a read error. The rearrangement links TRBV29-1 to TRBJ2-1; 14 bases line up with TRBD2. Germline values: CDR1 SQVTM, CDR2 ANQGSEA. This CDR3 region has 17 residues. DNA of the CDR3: TGCAGCGGATCCGGGACTAGCGGGAGAGGCTCCTACAATGAGCAGTCCTTC. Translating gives CSGSGTSGRGSYNEQSF.

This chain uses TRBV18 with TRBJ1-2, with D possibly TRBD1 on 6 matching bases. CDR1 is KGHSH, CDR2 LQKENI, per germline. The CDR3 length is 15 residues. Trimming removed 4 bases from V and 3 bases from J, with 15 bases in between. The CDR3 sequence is CASSLTAAGDYGYTF. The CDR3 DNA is TGTGCCAGCTCACTCACGGCCGCAGGGGACTATGGCTACACCTTC.

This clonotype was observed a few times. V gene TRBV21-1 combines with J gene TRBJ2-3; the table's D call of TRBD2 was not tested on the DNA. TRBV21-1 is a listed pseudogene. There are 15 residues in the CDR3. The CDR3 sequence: CASSPWDSGPDTQYF. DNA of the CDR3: TGTGCCAGCAGCCCCTGGGACTCCGGCCCAGATACGCAGTATTTT.

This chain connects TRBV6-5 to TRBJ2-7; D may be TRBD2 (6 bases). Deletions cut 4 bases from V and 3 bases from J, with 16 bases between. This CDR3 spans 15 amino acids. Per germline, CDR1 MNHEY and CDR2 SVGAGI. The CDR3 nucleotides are TGTGCCAGCAGTTGGGATGGGACTGGGAACTACGAGCAGTACTTC. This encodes CASSWDGTGNYEQYF.

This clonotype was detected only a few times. CDR3 in DNA: TGCGCCAGCAGCCCCCAGCAGGGGCTTGGCTACACCTTC. Its translation is CASSPQQGLGYTF. The rearrangement uses TRBV5-1 and TRBJ1-2; D is perhaps TRBD1 (6 bases). The V and J ends lost 4 bases and 7 bases respectively, with 14 bases between them. The CDR3 is 13 residues long. Germline values: CDR1 SGHRS, CDR2 YFSETQ.